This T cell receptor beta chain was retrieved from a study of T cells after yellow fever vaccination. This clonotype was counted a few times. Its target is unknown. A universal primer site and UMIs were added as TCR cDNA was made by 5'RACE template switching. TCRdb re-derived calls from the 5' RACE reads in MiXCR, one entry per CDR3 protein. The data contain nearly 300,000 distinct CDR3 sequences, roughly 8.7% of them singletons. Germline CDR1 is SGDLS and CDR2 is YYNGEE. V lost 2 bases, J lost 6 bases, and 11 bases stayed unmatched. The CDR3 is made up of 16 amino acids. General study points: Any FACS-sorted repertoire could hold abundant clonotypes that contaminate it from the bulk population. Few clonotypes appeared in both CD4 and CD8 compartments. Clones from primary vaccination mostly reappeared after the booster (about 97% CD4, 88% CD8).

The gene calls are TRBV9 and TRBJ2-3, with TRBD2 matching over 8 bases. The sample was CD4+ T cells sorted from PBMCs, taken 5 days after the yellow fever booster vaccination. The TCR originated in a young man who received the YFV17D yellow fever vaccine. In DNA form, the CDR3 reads TGTGCCAGCAGCGTGTCGGGGGGGGTAAATGCGGATACGCAGTATTTT. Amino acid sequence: CASSVSGGVNADTQYF.